This TCR beta chain was sequenced for a study of shared clonotypes between healthy human individuals (TCRdb year 2020). Broadly, across the study: The cohort included three men and a couple of women between 18 and 49 years of age. To increase sequencing depth and limit assay-specific biases, TCR repertoire library preparation and sequencing were carried out by different laboratories using diverse techniques. Blood TCR repertoires of roughly five healthy adults were deeply sequenced to estimate repertoire size and the extent of clonotype sharing between individuals. For each donor, three plates each were used for CD4 naive and CD4 memory, two plates were used for CD8 naive, and one plate was used for CD8 memory. Each donor's leukapheresis produced roughly between roughly 0.85 and 9.5 billion PBMCs.

In regard to this clone: Its antigen has not been determined. No base-level quality is on record; no much larger clone is a single base apart.

The donors were healthy, HIV-negative adults with no recently reported acute infections or vaccinations. Only Caucasian adults living in Nashville, Tennessee, USA were represented among the donors. Magnetic negative selection was used to enrich CD4+ T cells, after which naive cells were positively selected on CD45RA and the negative fraction became the memory subset. Blood was collected by leukapheresis, and PBMCs were isolated by Ficoll-Histopaque density gradient centrifugation and then cryopreserved in liquid nitrogen vapor phase. Purity and quantity of every magnetically sorted T cell population were checked by analytical flow cytometry. Genomic DNA was isolated from each sorted fraction and quantified by UV absorbance on a Nanodrop 2000c. V loses 4 bases, J loses 0 bases, and the germline ends lie 5 bases apart. CDR1 and CDR2 are read off the germline V gene as SQVTM and ANQGSEA. The CDR3 numbers 12 residues from cysteine through phenylalanine. Kept here is only the CDR3 DNA, which spans 36 bases and is read in frame from base 1.

Using the deep immunoSEQ assay, multiplex PCR amplified TCR CDR3 regions from genomic DNA. Extracted genomic DNA from each cell subset was spread evenly across all wells of several immunoSEQ 96-well plates, with each plate serving as a replicate. For sorted subsets, each replicate PCR was loaded with 200 to 250 ng genomic DNA, equivalent to about 33,000 T cell genomes. The purified libraries were quantified using a Qubit 3.0 fluorometer, sized with a Bioanalyzer 2100, and then quantified again using the KAPA Library Quantification kit. Each immunoSEQ 96-well plate was sequenced on its own single-read 150-cycle Illumina NextSeq 550 flow cell. In the original analysis: The immunoSEQ output contained only junctional sequences without quality scores, so filtering could not match that applied to full-length reads. Sequences were annotated with PyIR, a Python wrapper for IgBLAST v1.9, using IMGT germline references to assign V/J genes and CDR3. Reads were removed for weak V/J assignments (E-value above 1e-6), missing CDR3, stop codons, out-of-frame junctions, or ambiguous translated residues. V3J clonotypes were defined as sequences sharing the same inferred V gene, J gene, and CDR3 amino acid sequence. To compute the percentage overlap between repertoires, the number of shared unique clonotypes was divided by the size of the smaller repertoire. Repertoire richness was assessed with RTK rarefaction, the Chao1 estimator, and Recon v2.1 estimates of unobserved clonotypes. OLGA was used to compute generation probabilities for all TCRbeta clonotypes that the gDNA method yielded from several donors. TCRdb provides this immuneACCESS table in a form limited to in-frame rearrangements. Some clones are lacking; in checked studies, under half of them reflect an unresolved V gene, and why the rest are absent is not known. Clone size and V and J calls were adopted from that table, with D and trimming inferred from the DNA. This sample is represented by a few million clones; over 85% of them were singletons. About 0.39% of the sample is in the top ten clones.

Overall results and qualifications from the work: Sharing across four donors was observed for about 5% of naive CD4, around 3.5% of naive CD8, 2.3% of memory CD4, and about 0.4% of memory CD8 clonotypes. Based on pairwise subsampling, the degree of clonotype sharing among donors was expected to be affected by sequencing depth. Because the study included a small number of donors, the genetic and exposure-history diversity represented was limited. Compared with non-shared clonotypes, the clonotypes found in all four sorted-subset donors had higher generation probabilities. Naive subsets generally had larger estimated clonotype richness than memory subsets did. Even with the large sequencing depth, rarefaction of the sorted-subset datasets indicated that sequencing was incomplete. Sampling was limited to blood, and TCR repertoires in tissue likely differ from TCR repertoires in blood.

The sequence was obtained from a man aged 18-30 years in good health. Some clones in this sample may be carry-over from other donors' samples. The sample comprised naive CD4+ T cells from PBMCs. The cell subset or site label for this specimen denotes: CD45RA+ positively selected. The chain links TRBV29-1 with TRBJ2-3; no D segment can be confidently identified. CDR3 region: CSVATSTDTQYF. The nucleotides are TGCAGCGTTGCGACAAGCACAGATACGCAGTATTTT.